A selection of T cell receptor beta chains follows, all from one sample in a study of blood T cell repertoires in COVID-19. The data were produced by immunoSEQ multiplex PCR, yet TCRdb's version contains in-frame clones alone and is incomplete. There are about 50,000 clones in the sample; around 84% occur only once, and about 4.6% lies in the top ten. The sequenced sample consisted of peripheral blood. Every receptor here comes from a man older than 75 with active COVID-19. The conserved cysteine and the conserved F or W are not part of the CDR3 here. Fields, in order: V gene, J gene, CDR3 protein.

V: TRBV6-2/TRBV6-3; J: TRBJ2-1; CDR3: ASSSGTRNEQF
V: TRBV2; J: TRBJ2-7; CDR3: ASSEETSGEQY
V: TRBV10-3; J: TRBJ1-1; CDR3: AISESPIQGGNTEAF
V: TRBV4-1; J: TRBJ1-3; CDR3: ASSQGQVQRNTIY
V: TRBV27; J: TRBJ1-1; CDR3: ASRAGTGGTEAF
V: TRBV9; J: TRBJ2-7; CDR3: ASSSHYYEQY
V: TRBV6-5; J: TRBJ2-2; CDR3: ASSYSRTTNTGELF
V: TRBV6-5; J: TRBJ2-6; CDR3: ASSPDRAGANVLT
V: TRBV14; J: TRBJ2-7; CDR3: ASSSGTSIYEQY
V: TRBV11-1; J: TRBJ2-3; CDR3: ASSHTGTGITDTQY
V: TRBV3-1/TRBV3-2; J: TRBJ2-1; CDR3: ASSQVGGSYNEQF
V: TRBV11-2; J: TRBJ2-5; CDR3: ASSLPGQGRETQY
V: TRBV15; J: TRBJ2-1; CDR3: ATSLRRGGEQF
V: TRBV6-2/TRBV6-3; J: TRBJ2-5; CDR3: ASSYRAGGYETQY
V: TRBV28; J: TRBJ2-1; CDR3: ASSLSTGGSYNEQF
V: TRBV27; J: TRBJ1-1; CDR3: ASRYRGNTEAF
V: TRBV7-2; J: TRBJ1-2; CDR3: ASSVTGPADYGYT
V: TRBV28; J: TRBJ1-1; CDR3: AGGRGWNTEAF
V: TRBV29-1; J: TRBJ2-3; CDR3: SVGTYSTDTQY
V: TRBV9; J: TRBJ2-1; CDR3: ASSVIHDSGWGYNEQF
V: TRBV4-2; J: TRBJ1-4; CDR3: ASSQERGATNEKLF
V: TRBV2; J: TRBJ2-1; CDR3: ASSEGLVLF
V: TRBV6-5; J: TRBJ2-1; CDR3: ASRHRDRGLGEQF
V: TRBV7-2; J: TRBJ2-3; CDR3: ASSLGDRDWDTQY
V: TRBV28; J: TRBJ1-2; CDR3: ASRPTGANYGYT
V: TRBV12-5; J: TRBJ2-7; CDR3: ASGLAEGGFYEQY
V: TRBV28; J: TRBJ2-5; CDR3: ASSFRAGIQETQY
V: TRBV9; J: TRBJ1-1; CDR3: ASSVGGYTEAF
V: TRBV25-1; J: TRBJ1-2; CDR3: ASSEFGAAAYGYT
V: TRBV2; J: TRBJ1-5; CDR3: ASMLGGSPNQPQH
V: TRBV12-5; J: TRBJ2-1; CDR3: ASRRQETSYNEQF
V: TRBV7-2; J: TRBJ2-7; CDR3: ASSLVLGRAYVNEQY
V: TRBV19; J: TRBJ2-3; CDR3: ASTMLGQSSGDTQY
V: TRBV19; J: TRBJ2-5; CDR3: ASSIGESRRETQY
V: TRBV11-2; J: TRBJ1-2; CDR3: ASSLAGEGYT
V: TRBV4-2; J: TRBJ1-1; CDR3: ASSQSRTDTGTGAF
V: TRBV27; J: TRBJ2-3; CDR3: ASRAGTSGFFNTDTQY
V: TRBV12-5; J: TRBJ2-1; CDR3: ASALSASFEQF
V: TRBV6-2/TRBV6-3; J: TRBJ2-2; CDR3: ASSRQEPTGELF
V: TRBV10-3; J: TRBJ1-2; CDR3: AISRDRGASYT
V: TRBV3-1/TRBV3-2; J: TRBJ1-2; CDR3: ASSQLPGAAGYT
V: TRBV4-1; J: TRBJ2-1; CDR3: ASSSERGTGWTSASYNEQF
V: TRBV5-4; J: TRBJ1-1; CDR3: ASSLGDYTEAF
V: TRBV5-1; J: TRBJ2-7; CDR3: ASSVDGPEYEQY
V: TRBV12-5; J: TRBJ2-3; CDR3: ASGLVGRGGDTDTQY
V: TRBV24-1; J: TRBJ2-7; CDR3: ATSDLIKRASYEQY
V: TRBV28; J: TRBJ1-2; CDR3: ASSSPGQGVIVYGYT
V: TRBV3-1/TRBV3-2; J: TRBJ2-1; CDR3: ASSQPTSGRRNNEQF
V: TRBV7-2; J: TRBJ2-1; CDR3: ASSFSRGRNEQF
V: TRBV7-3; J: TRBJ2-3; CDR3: ASSQSGRDTQY
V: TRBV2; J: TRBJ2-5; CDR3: ASSTDRQETQY
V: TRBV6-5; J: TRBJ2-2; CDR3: ASSYAGAVGTGELF
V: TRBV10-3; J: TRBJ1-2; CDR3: AISDKAEGAEGSYT
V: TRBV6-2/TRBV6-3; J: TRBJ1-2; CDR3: ASSYSGQGIGT
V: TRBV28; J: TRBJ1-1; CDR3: ASNMMNTEAF